A single sample is the source of the 23 T cell receptor beta chains below, sequenced in a study of blood T cell repertoires in COVID-19. Some clones are missing from TCRdb's copy, which holds only in-frame ones; the method was immunoSEQ multiplex PCR. The data contain about 300,000 clones, 80% to 90% of them singletons. Sequencing used PBMCs or T cells enriched from blood (not recorded which). These receptors all stem from a young woman who had recovered from COVID-19.

The J gene is TRBJ2-7, the V gene TRBV19, with 9 bases that match TRBD1. Germline CDR1 and CDR2: LNHDA and SQIVND (reference sequence). The CDR3 contains 14 residues. Trimming cost V 5 bases and J 3 bases; bases outside gene matches: 5. As DNA, the CDR3 is TGTGCCAGTAGTTCCGACAGGGGGTTCTACGAGCAGTACTTC. Its translation: CASSSDRGFYEQYF.

The chain combines TRBV7-3 with TRBJ2-6; 7 bases match TRBD1. The J segment lost 0 bases and the V segment lost 3 bases, leaving 2 bases of the junction unmatched. The CDR3 contains 16 residues. Germline loops: CDR1 SGHTA, CDR2 FQGTGA. The CDR3 is CASSLGQSSGANVLTF. In DNA form, the CDR3 reads TGTGCCAGCAGCTTGGGACAGAGCTCTGGGGCCAACGTCCTGACTTTC.

V usage is TRBV2 and J usage is TRBJ1-2; D might be TRBD1 (5 bases). There are 13 residues in the CDR3. Trimming took off 4 bases at V and 3 bases at J, with 9 bases between the two ends. CDR1 is SNHLY and CDR2 is FYNNEI in the germline V gene. The CDR3 bases are TGTGCCAGCAGTGGACAGCCCGACTATGGCTACACCTTC. Encoded protein: CASSGQPDYGYTF.

Only one count was recorded for this clone. This chain links TRBV10-3 with TRBJ2-7; D perhaps matches TRBD2 (5 bases). Between the trimmed V and J ends, which lost 5 bases and 7 bases, there was a span of 9 bases. Germline V gives CDR1 ENHRY, CDR2 SYGVKD. The CDR3 runs 11 residues. CDR3 protein: CAISTTGEQYF. The CDR3 nucleotides are TGTGCCATCAGTACCACGGGAGAGCAGTACTTC.

The gene calls are TRBV5-1 and TRBJ1-3; 12 bases agree with TRBD1. CDR1 is SGHRS and CDR2 is YFSETQ in the germline V gene. V was pared by 4 bases and J by 2 bases, with 10 bases of the junction left unmatched. This CDR3 comprises 18 residues. CDR3 nucleotide sequence: TGCGCCAGCAGCCTACTCCCGGGACAGGGGGCAACTGGAAACACCATATATTTT. It encodes CASSLLPGQGATGNTIYF.

J is TRBJ2-5 and V is TRBV29-1; 11 positions match TRBD2. The CDR3 contains 14 residues. V lost 4 bases, J lost 5 bases, and 6 bases stayed unmatched. Germline CDR1 reads SQVTM; CDR2 reads ANQGSEA. CDR3 in amino acids: CSVGALAGGETQYF. The CDR3 bases are TGCAGCGTTGGGGCCTTAGCGGGAGGGGAGACCCAGTACTTC.

The genes are TRBV9 and TRBJ2-3, with a tentative D call TRBD2 (6 bases). CDR3 length: 18 residues. CDR1 is SGDLS and CDR2 is YYNGEE in the germline V gene. With 0 bases removed from V and 2 bases from J, the gap between germline ends came to 19 bases. CDR3 protein: CASSVATWGSGYTDTQYF. CDR3 nucleotide sequence: TGTGCCAGCAGCGTAGCTACTTGGGGGAGCGGGTACACAGATACGCAGTATTTT. The full variable domain, completed using reference TRBV9 and TRBJ2-3, is DSGVTQTPKHLITATGQRVTLRCSPRSGDLSVYWYQQSLDQGLQFLIQYYNGEERAKGNILERFSAQQFPDLHSELNLSSLELGDSALYFCASSVATWGSGYTDTQYFGPGTRLTVL.

This chain links TRBV2 with TRBJ1-1, with a possible D match to TRBD1 (6 bases). Per the germline V gene, CDR1 is SNHLY and CDR2 is FYNNEI. The CDR3 runs to 17 residues. V lost 5 bases, J lost 1 base, and 20 bases lay in between. The CDR3 here is CASSYYQDSRTNTEAFF. The CDR3 region has the DNA TGTGCCAGCAGTTATTACCAGGACAGCAGAACGAACACTGAAGCTTTCTTT.

This clone has only a few counts. The gene calls are TRBV27 and TRBJ1-5, with unresolved D. This CDR3 is 14 amino acids long. Trimming took off 5 bases at V and 0 bases at J, with 8 bases between the two ends. Per germline, CDR1 MNHEY and CDR2 SMNVEV (reference sequence). The DNA for the CDR3 is TGTGCCAGCAGTCGGGGAGATAGCAATCAGCCCCAGCATTTT. It specifies CASSRGDSNQPQHF.

The chain recombines TRBV18 with TRBJ2-7; 8 bases agree with TRBD2. CDR3 length equals 16 residues. V lost 4 bases and J lost 0; bases outside the gene matches: 8. Germline CDR1 is KGHSH and CDR2 is LQKENI. The CDR3 here is CASSHGTSGSSYEQYF. In DNA, the CDR3 is TGTGCCAGCTCACACGGGACAAGCGGGAGCTCCTACGAGCAGTACTTC.

CDR3 nucleotides: TGTGCCAGCATGGCATTTTTCTCGGACAGGTCGCAAGAGACCCAGTACTTC. Translation gives CASMAFFSDRSQETQYF. The chain combines TRBV27 with TRBJ2-5; 7 bases match TRBD1. In germline, CDR1 is MNHEY, CDR2 SMNVEV (reference sequence). The CDR3 consists of 17 residues. With 7 bases clipped from V and 2 bases from J, the junction kept 16 bases outside the gene matches.

This clone was observed a single time. The rearrangement links TRBV30 to TRBJ1-5; D unresolved. CDR1 and CDR2 (germline): GTSNPN, SVGIG (reference sequence). The length of the CDR3 is 14 residues. Trimming stripped 2 bases from V and 1 base from J, with 9 bases between. The CDR3 sequence is CAWSTRSSNQPQHF. In DNA, the CDR3 is TGTGCCTGGAGTACGCGGAGCAGCAATCAGCCCCAGCATTTT.

This clone was observed once. The gene calls are TRBV15 and TRBJ1-5; 7 nucleotides match TRBD1. The V and J ends lost 2 bases and 6 bases, in that order; junction bases with no gene match: 4. Looked up from germline, CDR1 is LNHNV and CDR2 is YYDKDF (reference sequence). CDR3 length equals 14 residues. CDR3 region: CATSRLQGIQPQHF. The CDR3 DNA reads as TGTGCCACCAGCAGACTACAGGGGATTCAGCCCCAGCATTTT.

V gene TRBV19 combines with J gene TRBJ1-5, with TRBD1 matching over 8 bases. The V segment lost 6 bases and the J segment 2 bases; nucleotides outside the gene matches: 6. The CDR3 is 15 residues long. Germline V gives CDR1 LNHDA, CDR2 SQIVND (reference sequence). The DNA for the CDR3 is TGTGCCAGTAGCCGACAGGGGCGAGGCAATCAGCCCCAGCATTTT. Its protein product is CASSRQGRGNQPQHF.

The chain uses TRBV5-1 and TRBJ2-5; 10 bases agree with TRBD2. After removal of 3 bases from V and 4 bases from J, the junction contained 15 bases not matched to a gene. CDR1 and CDR2 (germline): SGHRS, YFSETQ. This CDR3 region has 18 residues. The CDR3 spells CASSSQSGGAARPETQYF. The CDR3 region has the DNA TGCGCCAGCAGCTCTCAAAGCGGGGGGGCCGCCCGTCCAGAGACCCAGTACTTC. The full variable domain, in which reference TRBV5-1 and TRBJ2-5 provide the parts outside the CDR3, is KAGVTQTPRYLIKTRGQQVTLSCSPISGHRSVSWYQQTPGQGLQFLFEYFSETQRNKGNFPGRFSGRQFSNSRSEMNVSTLELGDSALYLCASSSQSGGAARPETQYFGPGTRLLVL.

The chain is built from TRBV2 and TRBJ1-2; possible D gene TRBD1, 6 bases. This CDR3 comprises 14 residues. V was trimmed by 5 bases and J by 2 bases, leaving 12 bases between them. Germline V lookup: CDR1 SNHLY, CDR2 FYNNEI. CDR3 amino acids: CASSLQGLNYGYTF. The CDR3, as DNA: TGTGCCAGCAGTCTACAGGGTCTGAACTATGGCTACACCTTC. Together with reference TRBV2 and TRBJ1-2, the CDR3 gives the full variable domain: EPEVTQTPSHQVTQMGQEVILRCVPISNHLYFYWYRQILGQKVEFLVSFYNNEISEKSEIFDDQFSVERPDGSNFTLKIRSTKLEDSAMYFCASSLQGLNYGYTFGSGTRLTVV.

V usage is TRBV2 and J usage is TRBJ1-2; D is unclear. Trimming took off 1 base at V and 8 bases at J, with 23 bases between the two ends. The V gene's germline CDR1 is SNHLY and CDR2 FYNNEI. CDR3 size: 17 residues. CDR3: CASSEELLGGRGSGYTF. CDR3 DNA: TGTGCCAGCAGTGAAGAGTTACTTGGAGGCCGCGGCAGCGGCTACACCTTC.

This chain links TRBV6-1 with TRBJ1-2; D uncertain. The CDR3 sequence is 14 residues long. Germline loops: CDR1 MNHNS, CDR2 SASEGT. The germline V and J ends were trimmed by 3 bases and 4 bases, with 12 bases remaining between them. CDR3 region: CASSEGGSTYGYTF. The CDR3, as DNA: TGTGCCAGCAGTGAGGGAGGGTCGACCTATGGCTACACCTTC.

This sequence joins TRBV2 and TRBJ1-2; 8 nucleotides align to TRBD1. Germline V gene lookup returns CDR1 SNHLY and CDR2 FYNNEI. The CDR3 contains 15 residues. V trimming: 6 bases; J trimming: 6 bases; junction bases outside the gene matches: 12. CDR3 residues: CASSPGQGALHGYTF. In nucleotides, the CDR3 is TGTGCCAGCAGCCCCGGCCAGGGGGCCCTCCATGGCTACACCTTC.

V is TRBV2 and J is TRBJ1-1; no definite D call. Germline lookup yields CDR1 SNHLY and CDR2 FYNNEI. With 2 bases removed from V and 4 bases from J, the gap between germline ends came to 8 bases. This CDR3 contains 13 residues. The CDR3 protein is CASSERRLTEAFF. The CDR3 DNA follows: TGTGCCAGCAGTGAACGGAGGCTCACTGAAGCTTTCTTT. The entire variable domain, with the rest obtained from reference TRBV2 and TRBJ1-1, is as follows: EPEVTQTPSHQVTQMGQEVILRCVPISNHLYFYWYRQILGQKVEFLVSFYNNEISEKSEIFDDQFSVERPDGSNFTLKIRSTKLEDSAMYFCASSERRLTEAFFGQGTRLTVV.

The V call is TRBV2, the J call TRBJ2-5; 7 nucleotides agree with TRBD2. CDR3 length: 15 residues. Trimming cost V 0 bases and J 3 bases; bases outside gene matches: 4. Germline V gene data show CDR1 as SNHLY and CDR2 as FYNNEI. CDR3 DNA sequence: TGTGCCAGCAGTGAAGCGGGGACTATGAAAGAGACCCAGTACTTC. It translates to CASSEAGTMKETQYF.

This clone occurred a few times. This rearrangement joins TRBV3-1 (or the pseudogene TRBV3-2) to TRBJ1-1; 9 nucleotides align to TRBD1. CDR1 is LGHDT, CDR2 YNNKEL, per germline (reference sequence). V gave up 8 bases and J gave up 5 bases; unmatched junction bases: 9. This CDR3 comprises 14 residues. CDR3 bases: TGTGCCAGCTCGTACCGGACAGGGGATACTGAAGCTTTCTTT. Translated: CASSYRTGDTEAFF.

V is TRBV27 and J is TRBJ1-2; 7 bases agree with TRBD1. Per the germline V gene, CDR1 is MNHEY and CDR2 is SMNVEV (reference sequence). J lost 2 bases, V lost 5 bases, and 8 bases had no gene match. The CDR3 is 15 amino acids. CDR3 loop: CASSQLYRGNYGYTF. In nucleotides, the CDR3 is TGTGCCAGCAGTCAACTATACAGGGGCAACTATGGCTACACCTTC.